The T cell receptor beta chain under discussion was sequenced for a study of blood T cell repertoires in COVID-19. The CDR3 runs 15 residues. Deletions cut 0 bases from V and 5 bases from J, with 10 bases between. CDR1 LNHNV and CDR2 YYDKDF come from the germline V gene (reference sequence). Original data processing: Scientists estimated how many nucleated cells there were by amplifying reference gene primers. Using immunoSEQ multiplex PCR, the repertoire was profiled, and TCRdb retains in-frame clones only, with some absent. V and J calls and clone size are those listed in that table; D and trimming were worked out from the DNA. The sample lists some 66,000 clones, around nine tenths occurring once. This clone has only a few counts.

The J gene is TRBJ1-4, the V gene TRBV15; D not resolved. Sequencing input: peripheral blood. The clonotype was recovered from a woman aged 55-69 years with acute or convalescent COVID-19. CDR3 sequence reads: CATSRDRERNEKLFF. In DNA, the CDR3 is TGTGCCACCAGCAGAGATCGGGAACGGAATGAAAAACTGTTTTTT.